Each of the 32 T cell receptor beta chains below was sequenced from the same sample in a study of T cells in women clearing cervical HPV infection. Assay: immunoSEQ multiplex PCR; the TCRdb copy retains only in-frame clones and omits some. The table for this sample gives around 20,000 clones. The sample taken for sequencing was blood buffy coat. The origin of the receptors is a woman between 18 and 70 years old with a cervical HPV16 infection that either progressed to CIN3+ or cleared (not recorded which).

Concerning this clone: The read stops 3 residues short of the end of the CDR3; the missing end is completed from the germline J gene. V and J are TRBV7-9 and TRBJ1-5; no clear D. Germline V lookup: CDR1 SEHNR, CDR2 FQNEAQ (reference sequence). This CDR3 is 15 amino acids long. The V and J ends lost 5 bases and 5 bases respectively, with 16 bases between them. CDR3 residues: CASSPGGLGYQPQHF. CDR3 bases read: TGTGCCAGCAGCCCTGGCGGTCTTGGCTATCAGCCC.

With regard to this clone: The read comes to an end 3 residues before the CDR3 does, leaving the germline J gene to fill in the end. The chain combines TRBV20-1 with TRBJ1-1; possibly TRBD1 for D (6 bases). The CDR3 sequence is 13 residues long. Trimming removed 4 bases from V and 3 bases from J, with 12 bases in between. The germline gives CDR1 DFQATT, CDR2 SNEGSKA (reference sequence). The CDR3 is CSAKDRWDTEAFF. CDR3 DNA (partial): TGCAGTGCTAAGGACAGATGGGACACTGAA.

On this clone itself: The read ends 3 residues early relative to the CDR3; the germline J gene fills the gap. This rearrangement joins TRBV20-1 to TRBJ2-2; TRBD2 matches at 10 bases. V was pared by 1 base and J by 7 bases, with 6 bases of the junction left unmatched. The CDR3 has 15 residues. The V gene's germline CDR1 is DFQATT and CDR2 SNEGSKA (reference sequence). CDR3 DNA (partial): TGCAGTGCTAGAGCGCTAGCGGGAGTAATCGGGGAG. Translated: CSARALAGVIGE. The entire CDR3 protein is CSARALAGVIGELFF.

Concerning this clone itself: The DNA ends 3 residues before the CDR3 does, and the rest of the CDR3 is filled in from the germline J gene. The chain employs TRBV20-1 and TRBJ2-7; TRBD2 agrees at 9 bases. The CDR3 consists of 17 residues. J was trimmed by 6 bases and V by 0 bases; bases with no gene match: 15. The germline V gene has CDR1 DFQATT and CDR2 SNEGSKA (reference sequence). This chain's CDR3 is CSARDPRGRAGGSEQYF. The sequenced CDR3 bases are TGCAGTGCTAGAGATCCGAGGGGGCGAGCGGGAGGAAGCGAG.

As concerns this clone: From the germline J gene comes the end of the CDR3, since the read stops 3 residues before it. J is TRBJ2-7 and V is TRBV6-2 or TRBV6-3; D gene unclear. Trimming took 0 bases from V and 0 from J, leaving 6 bases between them. CDR1 is MNHEY, CDR2 SVGEGT, per germline. The CDR3 sequence is 14 residues long. The CDR3 spells CASSYSDTSYEQYF. The part of the CDR3 DNA that was read is TGTGCCAGCAGTTACTCCGACACCTCCTACGAG.

A remark on this clone: The read stops 3 residues short of the end of the CDR3; the missing end is completed from the germline J gene. The chain combines TRBV4-2 with TRBJ2-1, with 8 bases lining up with TRBD2. The CDR3 is 16 amino acids. Germline CDR1 is LGHNA and CDR2 is YNFKEQ. The junction had 6 bases not matched to a gene; V was cut back by 2 bases and J by 3 bases. CDR3 sequence reads: CASSQSASGSYNEQFF. The sequenced CDR3 bases are TGTGCCAGCAGCCAATCGGCGAGCGGGAGCTACAATGAG.

Concerning this clone: At one boundary the junction diverges from the germline segment, which might be a read error. Read coverage stops 3 residues before the CDR3 terminus; the germline J gene supplies the remainder. The gene calls are TRBV4-2 and TRBJ2-7; D may be TRBD1 (5 bases). This CDR3 contains 15 residues. The germline V gene has CDR1 LGHNA and CDR2 YNFKEQ. The CDR3 sequence is CASSQDLTGTYEQYF. The CDR3 bases that were read are TGCGCCAGCAGCCAAGATCTCACAGGTACTTACGAG.

Concerning this clone itself: The sequenced fragment ends 3 residues before the CDR3 boundary, so the rest is inferred from the germline J gene. The chain is built from TRBV5-1 and TRBJ2-3; D not resolved. This CDR3 has 14 residues. Trimming left V 1 base short and J 2 bases short, with 8 bases between. Germline-derived CDR1 and CDR2 are SGHRS and YFSETQ. The CDR3 DNA, read in part, is TGCGCCAGCAGCTTGATCTCCTTCACAGATACG. Translated, it gives CASSLISFTDT. The whole CDR3 protein reads CASSLISFTDTQYF.

Here the CDR3 reads CASRTGLAPLPDTQYF. The sequenced part of the CDR3 DNA is TGCGCCAGCAGAACGGGACTTGCCCCTCTGCCAGATACG. The chain recombines TRBV4-1 with TRBJ2-3; the D gene is possibly TRBD2 (6 bases). The read ends 3 residues early relative to the CDR3; the germline J gene fills the gap. CDR3 length: 16 amino acids. Germline V gene sequence: CDR1 MGHRA, CDR2 YSYEKL. With 6 bases removed from V and 4 bases from J, the gap between germline ends came to 20 bases.

Notes on this clone: The read is 3 residues too short to cover the CDR3 end, so that end is filled in from the germline J gene. The V and J genes are TRBV4-2 and TRBJ2-7; TRBD2 aligns across 7 bases. Per the germline V gene, CDR1 is LGHNA and CDR2 is YNFKEQ. J lost 0 bases, V lost 0 bases, and 2 bases had no gene match. CDR3 length equals 15 residues. CDR3 DNA, as far as it was read: TGTGCCAGCAGCCAAGAGCGGGAGAGCTCCTACGAG. Translated, it gives CASSQERESSYE. The CDR3 reads in full as CASSQERESSYEQYF.

On this clone itself: The CDR3 extends 3 residues past the end of the read, so its final part is completed from the germline J gene. The gene calls are TRBV6-1 and TRBJ2-3; possible D gene TRBD2, 7 bases. The V end lost 2 bases, the J end lost 1 base, and 10 bases lay between the germline ends. Germline V gene lookup returns CDR1 MNHNS and CDR2 SASEGT. The CDR3 consists of 15 residues. The CDR3 region is CASSEIGGRTDTQYF. Incomplete CDR3 DNA: TGTGCCAGCAGTGAAATCGGGGGGCGCACAGATACG.

Incomplete CDR3 DNA: TGTGCCAGCAGTGCTCTAGTTAGCACAGATACG. As protein: CASSALVSTDT. The whole CDR3 sequence reads CASSALVSTDTQYF. V gene TRBV6-2 or TRBV6-3 combines with J gene TRBJ2-3; D ambiguous. The read ends 3 residues before the CDR3 terminus; that terminus is restored from the germline J gene. Trimming took 5 bases from V and 0 from J, leaving 9 bases between them. The length of the CDR3 is 14 residues. CDR1 is MNHEY, CDR2 SVGEGT, per germline.

With respect to this clone: Coverage ceases 3 residues before the CDR3 finishes, and the germline J gene fills in the end. The rearrangement joins TRBV7-9 to TRBJ2-1, with 8 bases aligning to TRBD1. Germline assignment: CDR1 SEHNR and CDR2 FQNEAQ (reference sequence). J gave up 7 bases and V 11 bases, and 7 bases lay outside the gene matches. The length of the CDR3 is 12 residues. The CDR3 protein is CASGGPFNEQFF. CDR3 bases read: TGTGCCTCAGGGGGCCCCTTTAATGAG.

This clone is identified as medium-sized from frequency. The CDR3 end lies 3 residues beyond the end of the read and is filled in from the germline J gene. This sequence joins TRBV5-1 and TRBJ2-4; D not certain. The CDR3 sequence is 13 residues long. Germline V gene sequence: CDR1 SGHRS, CDR2 YFSETQ. Trimming took off 3 bases at V and 0 bases at J, with 4 bases between the two ends. The CDR3 sequence: CASSSQAKNIQYF. The covered CDR3 bases are TGCGCCAGCAGCTCCCAAGCCAAAAACATT.

A word on this clone: The read terminates 3 residues before the CDR3 end, so the remaining end is supplied by the germline J gene. The V and J genes are TRBV2 and TRBJ2-1, with D tentatively TRBD2 (6 bases). With 6 bases removed from V and 4 bases from J, the gap between germline ends came to 19 bases. CDR1 SNHLY and CDR2 FYNNEI come from the germline V gene. The CDR3 has 16 residues. CDR3: CASRETSGTPYNEQFF. Partial CDR3 DNA: TGTGCCAGCAGGGAGACATCCGGGACTCCGTACAATGAG.

In the case of this clone: The read stops 3 residues short of the end of the CDR3; the missing end is completed from the germline J gene. The chain has TRBV5-1 and TRBJ2-2; TRBD2 agrees at 7 bases. CDR1 SGHRS and CDR2 YFSETQ come from the germline V gene. V lost 7 bases to trimming and J lost 2 bases; unmatched junction nucleotides: 11. The CDR3 totals 16 residues. The sequenced part of the CDR3 DNA is TGCGCCAGCGGCCTCAGAGCGGGGATTAACACCGGGGAG. Translated, it gives CASGLRAGINTGE. The entire CDR3 protein is CASGLRAGINTGELFF.

With respect to this clone: The sequence runs out 3 residues before the end of the CDR3; the remainder is reconstructed from the germline J gene. The chain links TRBV12-3 or TRBV12-4 to TRBJ1-6, with TRBD1 matching 8 bases. Losses at the gene ends were 6 bases for V and 6 bases for J; bases not matched to a gene: 7. The CDR3 is 15 residues long. Partial CDR3 DNA: TGTGCCAGCAGCGCGACAGGGGTTGTTAATTCACCC. It translates to CASSATGVVNSP. The whole CDR3 sequence reads CASSATGVVNSPLHF.

About this clone itself: The read halts 3 residues ahead of the CDR3 end, with the missing end drawn from the germline J gene. The V call is TRBV5-4, the J call TRBJ2-7; D possibly corresponds to TRBD1 (5 bases). Per the germline V gene, CDR1 is SGHNT and CDR2 is YYREEE (reference sequence). The CDR3 contains 14 residues. Trimming removed 4 bases at V and 0 bases at J, with 11 bases between. The CDR3 bases that were read are TGTGCCAGCAGCCCTGACAGTTACTCCTACGAG. Protein product: CASSPDSYSYE. The full-length CDR3 reads as CASSPDSYSYEQYF.

As regards this clone: The sequence runs out 3 residues before the end of the CDR3; the remainder is reconstructed from the germline J gene. The chain recombines TRBV5-6 with TRBJ1-5; D call uncertain. The CDR3 has 14 residues. Per the germline V gene, CDR1 is SGHDT and CDR2 is YYEEEE. Trimming took off 2 bases at V and 4 bases at J, with 10 bases between the two ends. The CDR3 DNA, read in part, is TGTGCCAGCAGCTTTTATGACTCTAATCAGCCC. Translated: CASSFYDSNQP. The entire CDR3 reads CASSFYDSNQPQHF.

Worth noting for this clone: The CDR3 is cut off 3 residues early in the read; its end comes from the germline J gene. The rearrangement joins TRBV7-2 to TRBJ1-2, with TRBD1 as a possible D gene (6 bases). V was shortened by 4 bases and J by 4 bases, with 10 bases between the two germline ends. Germline values: CDR1 SGHTA, CDR2 FQGNSA. The CDR3 has 13 residues. The CDR3 loop is CASSSLGGYGYTF. Incomplete CDR3 DNA: TGTGCCAGCAGCTCATTAGGGGGCTATGGC.

To note about this clone: The read ends 3 residues before the CDR3 terminus; that terminus is restored from the germline J gene. V gene TRBV4-1 combines with J gene TRBJ2-3; 8 bases map to TRBD1. V lost 4 bases, J lost 5 bases, and 8 bases stayed unmatched. The CDR3 has 15 amino acids. The germline gives CDR1 MGHRA, CDR2 YSYEKL. The CDR3 here is CASSPQGADLDTQYF. CDR3 DNA, as far as it was read: TGCGCCAGCAGCCCGCAGGGGGCGGATCTAGATACG.

The part of the CDR3 DNA that was read is TGTGCCAGCAGCTCTAGCGGGAGGGCCACAGATACG. Amino acid sequence: CASSSSGRATDT. The full CDR3 sequence reads CASSSSGRATDTQYF. This chain uses TRBV7-2 with TRBJ2-3, with 12 bases matching TRBD2. With the read ending 3 residues before the CDR3 end, the germline J gene is used to fill in that end. The V gene end was trimmed by 4 bases and the J gene end by 2 bases; junction bases not matched to a gene: 1. The CDR3 is made up of 15 amino acids. Per germline, CDR1 SGHTA and CDR2 FQGNSA.

For this clone: The read terminates 3 residues ahead of where the CDR3 ends, so the germline J gene completes it. The chain recombines TRBV20-1 with TRBJ2-1; 13 positions match TRBD2. Germline CDR1 and CDR2: DFQATT and SNEGSKA (reference sequence). The CDR3 totals 16 residues. Unmatched junction bases numbered 15, after V lost 7 bases and J lost 9 bases. The CDR3 DNA, read in part, is TGCAGTGGTAAAACGCCGGGACTAGCGGGAAGTTTTGAG. As protein: CSGKTPGLAGSFE. The CDR3 reads in full as CSGKTPGLAGSFEQFF.

Concerning this clone itself: The read falls 3 residues short of the CDR3 end, and the missing part is taken from the germline J gene. V and J are TRBV10-3 and TRBJ2-1; maybe TRBD1 (6 bases). In germline, CDR1 is ENHRY, CDR2 SYGVKD. V lost 8 bases to trimming and J lost 3 bases, with 11 bases between them. The CDR3 contains 13 residues. The part of the CDR3 DNA that was read is TGTGCCATCTCTACAGGGCTCTACAATGAG. This sequence encodes CAISTGLYNE. The whole CDR3 sequence is CAISTGLYNEQFF.

To note about this clone: Read coverage stops 3 residues before the CDR3 terminus; the germline J gene supplies the remainder. The chain employs TRBV19 and TRBJ2-1, with 12 bases that match TRBD2. V was pared by 3 bases and J by 0 bases, with 3 bases of the junction left unmatched. Germline assignment: CDR1 LNHDA and CDR2 SQIVND (reference sequence). The CDR3 extends over 17 amino acids. The part of the CDR3 DNA that was read is TGTGCCAGTAGTATGGGACTAGCGGGTAGCTCCTACAATGAG. Its protein product is CASSMGLAGSSYNE. The CDR3, in full, reads CASSMGLAGSSYNEQFF. Combining the CDR3 with reference TRBV19 and TRBJ2-1 gives the whole variable domain DGGITQSPKYLFRKEGQNVTLSCEQNLNHDAMYWYRQDPGQGLRLIYYSQIVNDFQKGDIAEGYSVSREKKESFPLTVTSAQKNPTAFYLCASSMGLAGSSYNEQFFGPGTRLTVL.

Turning to this clone: The sequence runs out 3 residues before the end of the CDR3; the remainder is reconstructed from the germline J gene. The rearrangement uses TRBV11-2 and TRBJ2-7; D is possibly TRBD2 (6 bases). The CDR3 is made up of 14 amino acids. Looked up from germline, CDR1 is SGHAT and CDR2 is FQNNGV. Trimming pared 1 base from V and 6 bases from J, leaving 13 bases between. The DNA read from the CDR3 is TGTGCCAGCAGCTTAGGGGTACCGGGACTCGAG. Its protein product is CASSLGVPGLE. The CDR3, in full, reads CASSLGVPGLEQYF.

In regard to this clone: The read finishes 3 residues shy of the CDR3 end, and the germline J gene is used to complete it. The chain has TRBV20-1 and TRBJ2-1; 15 bases match TRBD2. There are 15 residues in the CDR3. With V trimmed by 5 bases and J by 9 bases, 8 bases remained unmatched. The germline V gene encodes CDR1 DFQATT and CDR2 SNEGSKA (reference sequence). The sequenced CDR3 bases are TGCAGTGCTTGGACTAGCGGGAGGGCCCTCAGTGAG. The encoded protein is CSAWTSGRALSE. The entire CDR3 reads CSAWTSGRALSEQFF.

The CDR3 sequence: CASKGGQATYNEQFF. The CDR3 bases that were read are TGCGCCAGCAAGGGGGGACAGGCGACCTACAATGAG. The gene calls are TRBV5-1 and TRBJ2-1; 8 bases agree with TRBD1. The CDR3 end is not reached by the read, which stops 3 residues before it; the germline J gene fills it in. V shed 6 bases and J 2 bases; nucleotides not matched to a gene: 7. The CDR3 totals 15 residues. Germline CDR1 SGHRS, CDR2 YFSETQ.

The sequenced part of the CDR3 DNA is TGCGCCAGCAGCCCGGATCCAGGGTTGGGGGAG. It encodes CASSPDPGLGE. The full CDR3 is CASSPDPGLGELFF. The genes are TRBV5-1 and TRBJ2-2; possible D gene TRBD1, 5 bases. Sequencing ends 3 residues short of the CDR3 end; the germline J gene provides the rest. V lost 4 bases to trimming and J lost 8 bases, with 15 bases between them. The CDR3 totals 14 residues. Germline loops: CDR1 SGHRS, CDR2 YFSETQ. Complete variable domain (other parts from reference TRBV5-1 and TRBJ2-2): KAGVTQTPRYLIKTRGQQVTLSCSPISGHRSVSWYQQTPGQGLQFLFEYFSETQRNKGNFPGRFSGRQFSNSRSEMNVSTLELGDSALYLCASSPDPGLGELFFGEGSRLTVL.

As for this clone: From the germline J gene comes the end of the CDR3, since the read stops 3 residues before it. The V and J genes are TRBV6-4 and TRBJ2-2; 10 bases agree with TRBD1. Germline-derived CDR1 and CDR2 are MRHNA and SNTAGT. The trim removed 6 bases at V and 3 bases at J, leaving 1 base unmatched. There are 14 residues in the CDR3. The CDR3 sequence: CASRGTGDTGELFF. The CDR3 bases that were read are TGTGCCAGCAGGGGGACAGGGGACACCGGGGAG.

A remark on this clone: The sequenced fragment ends 3 residues before the CDR3 boundary, so the rest is inferred from the germline J gene. The chain recombines TRBV18 with TRBJ2-7; 15 bases line up with TRBD2. CDR3 length: 15 amino acids. Trimming took 4 bases from V and 4 from J; bases not matched to a gene: 2. In germline, CDR1 is KGHSH, CDR2 LQKENI. The CDR3 protein is CASSLGTSGRYEQYF. CDR3 DNA (partial): TGTGCCAGCTCACTTGGGACTAGCGGGAGGTACGAG.

As to this clone: The read falls 3 residues short of the CDR3 end, and the missing part is taken from the germline J gene. V and J are TRBV5-6 and TRBJ2-7, with 8 positions matching TRBD2. The CDR3 extends over 15 amino acids. Germline values: CDR1 SGHDT, CDR2 YYEEEE. With V trimmed by 4 bases and J by 2 bases, 8 bases remained unmatched. The CDR3 DNA, read in part, is TGTGCCAGCAGCCTCGGGGTCGGGAGGGCCTACGAG. Translating gives CASSLGVGRAYE. The CDR3 as a whole reads CASSLGVGRAYEQYF.